This entry concerns a single T cell receptor beta chain. V dropped 4 bases and J dropped 6 bases, with 8 bases sitting between them. The CDR3 has 12 amino acids. Germline V gene data show CDR1 as SEHNR and CDR2 as FQNEAQ (reference sequence). TCRdb reanalysed the RT-PCR reads using MiXCR and keeps one entry per CDR3 protein. There are under 200,000 distinct CDR3 sequences in the sample; approximately 10% occur only once, and under 15% lies in the top ten. This sample is drawn from a study of response to subunit inactivated influenza vaccine. This sample comprised non-naive T cells sorted from PBMCs, obtained about 40 days after vaccination. The TCR sequence derives from a man aged 50-60 years who received an inactivated influenza vaccine. J is TRBJ2-3 and V is TRBV7-9; D gene unclear. CDR3 sequence reads: CASSYHSDTQYF. The CDR3 DNA follows: TGTGCCAGCAGCTACCACTCTGATACGCAGTATTTT.